A selection of T cell receptor beta chains follows, all from one sample in a study of blood T cell repertoires in COVID-19. Sequencing used immunoSEQ multiplex PCR; TCRdb keeps in-frame clones, though not all of them. Of approximately 200,000 clones in the sample, 80% to 85% were seen once. Sequencing was carried out using peripheral blood. Every receptor here comes from a woman aged 60-75 years with acute or convalescent COVID-19. The CDR3 runs from the conserved cysteine through the conserved F or W. The D gene is left open where the match is weak. Clone size is given for some rows only: seen once, a few or many times, or a class if the clone is expanded.

clone_size	v_call	j_call	d_call	cdr3_aa	cdr3_nt
-	TRBV19	TRBJ2-3	-	CASSTSDHLLDTQYF	TGTGCCAGTAGTACAAGCGACCACTTGCTAGATACGCAGTATTTT
-	TRBV18	TRBJ2-7	TRBD1	CASSPTGQGEVEQYF	TGTGCCAGCTCACCAACGGGACAGGGAGAAGTCGAGCAGTACTTC
-	TRBV6-5	TRBJ1-1	-	CASKSGAYETEAFF	TGTGCCAGTAAATCAGGGGCCTATGAGACCGAAGCTTTCTTT
-	TRBV3-1/TRBV3-2	TRBJ1-6	TRBD1	CASSQGGQGSPLHF	TGTGCCAGCAGCCAAGGGGGACAGGGTTCACCCCTCCACTTT
once	TRBV9	TRBJ2-1	TRBD2	CASSVGGGGSYNEQFF	TGTGCCAGCAGCGTCGGCGGGGGGGGATCCTACAATGAGCAGTTCTTC
once	TRBV2	TRBJ2-2	TRBD2	CASGDWGGKTGELFF	TGTGCCAGCGGGGACTGGGGGGGAAAGACCGGGGAGCTGTTTTTT
-	TRBV21-1	TRBJ2-7	-	CARIIRSYEQYF	TGTGCCAGAATTATTCGGTCCTACGAGCAGTACTTC
-	TRBV6-5	TRBJ1-4	-	CASTREPATNEKLFF	TGTGCCAGCACGCGTGAACCCGCAACTAATGAAAAACTGTTTTTT
-	TRBV4-3	TRBJ2-3	-	CASSQEVGAYTDTQYF	TGCGCCAGCAGCCAAGAGGTTGGGGCATACACAGATACGCAGTATTTT
-	TRBV7-8	TRBJ2-5	-	CASSLAQGGETQYF	TGTGCCAGCAGCCTAGCGCAGGGGGGAGAGACCCAGTACTTC
-	TRBV25-1	TRBJ1-1	-	CASSALTGSTEAFF	TGTGCCAGCAGTGCGCTTACAGGTAGCACTGAAGCTTTCTTT
-	TRBV24-1	TRBJ1-1	TRBD1	CATSVPGQQTRNTEAFF	TGTGCCACCAGTGTCCCGGGACAGCAAACCCGGAACACTGAAGCTTTCTTT
-	TRBV9	TRBJ1-1	-	CASSPPQGSEAFF	TGTGCCAGCAGCCCCCCACAGGGCAGTGAAGCTTTCTTT
-	TRBV12-3/TRBV12-4	TRBJ1-1	-	CASSSSTNTEAFF	TGTGCCAGCAGTAGTTCGACAAATACTGAAGCTTTCTTT
-	TRBV5-6	TRBJ2-7	-	CASSLYPRREEQYF	TGTGCCAGCAGCTTATATCCCCGGAGGGAGGAGCAGTACTTC
-	TRBV4-1	TRBJ2-7	-	CASSQTPVQVYEQYF	TGCGCCAGCAGCCAGACCCCAGTACAGGTTTACGAGCAGTACTTC
-	TRBV7-9	TRBJ2-1	TRBD1	CASSLDGTGLRQFF	TGTGCCAGCAGCTTAGACGGGACAGGGCTCAGGCAGTTCTTC
-	TRBV4-2	TRBJ1-1	-	CASSGTAGGTEAFF	TGTGCCAGCAGCGGGACGGCCGGGGGCACTGAAGCTTTCTTT
-	TRBV7-3	TRBJ2-7	-	CASSLLRYEQYF	TGTGCCAGCAGCTTACTCCGCTACGAGCAGTACTTC
-	TRBV5-4	TRBJ2-3	TRBD2	CASSQTSGLTDTQYF	TGTGCCAGCAGCCAGACTAGCGGCCTCACAGATACGCAGTATTTT
-	TRBV14	TRBJ2-2	-	CASSPAGHLTAGELFF	TGTGCCAGCAGCCCCGCGGGGCACCTCACTGCAGGGGAGCTGTTTTTT
-	TRBV3-1/TRBV3-2	TRBJ1-2	-	CASSQGHDSGGYTF	TGTGCCAGCAGCCAAGGTCACGACTCGGGGGGCTACACCTTC
-	TRBV6-5	TRBJ1-2	TRBD1	CASSSRDRESGYTF	TGTGCCAGCAGTTCACGGGACAGGGAGAGCGGCTACACCTTC
-	TRBV19	TRBJ2-2	-	CASKRTTNTGELFF	TGTGCCAGTAAAAGGACTACGAACACCGGGGAGCTGTTTTTT
-	TRBV5-1	TRBJ1-2	-	CASSLGLGDNGYTF	TGCGCCAGCAGCTTGGGGCTAGGAGATAATGGCTACACCTTC
-	TRBV10-3	TRBJ1-2	-	CAISEPQGSLGYTF	TGTGCCATCAGTGAGCCTCAGGGATCACTAGGCTACACCTTC
-	TRBV4-2	TRBJ2-7	-	CASSPQGGYEQYF	TGTGCCAGCAGCCCCCAGGGGGGCTACGAGCAGTACTTC
-	TRBV5-1	TRBJ2-3	-	CASSLTGTDTQYF	TGCGCCAGCAGCTTGACAGGGACAGATACGCAGTATTTT
-	TRBV2	TRBJ2-1	-	CASSDQRSYNEQFF	TGTGCCAGCAGTGACCAGCGATCTTACAATGAGCAGTTCTTC
-	TRBV7-9	TRBJ1-5	TRBD1	CASSSNLEGAGQPQHF	TGTGCCAGCAGCTCTAACCTTGAGGGGGCAGGGCAGCCCCAGCATTTT
-	TRBV5-1	TRBJ2-1	-	CASRGGYDEQFF	TGCGCCAGCAGGGGCGGGTATGATGAGCAGTTCTTC
-	TRBV3-1/TRBV3-2	TRBJ2-5	TRBD2	CASSPVRGGTGAQYF	TGTGCCAGCAGCCCCGTCCGGGGGGGTACGGGGGCCCAGTACTTC
-	TRBV11-3	TRBJ1-2	-	CASSLDAEGNGYTF	TGTGCCAGCAGCTTAGATGCGGAGGGAAACGGCTACACCTTC
-	TRBV10-3	TRBJ1-5	-	CAISREGSGNSNQPQHF	TGTGCCATCAGTCGGGAGGGGTCTGGCAATAGCAATCAGCCCCAGCATTTT
-	TRBV5-1	TRBJ1-1	TRBD1	CASSLASGTGEAFF	TGCGCCAGCAGCTTGGCCTCCGGGACAGGTGAAGCTTTCTTT
once	TRBV4-3	TRBJ1-6	-	CASSSAGDINSPLHF	TGCGCCAGCAGCTCGGCGGGGGATATAAATTCACCCCTCCACTTT
-	TRBV11-3	TRBJ1-5	TRBD1	CASSCLDRGEDQPQHF	TGTGCCAGCAGCTGCCTCGACAGGGGGGAAGATCAGCCCCAGCATTTT
-	TRBV3-1/TRBV3-2	TRBJ2-7	-	CASSHVKGDYYEQYF	TGTGCCAGCAGCCATGTCAAGGGCGACTACTACGAGCAGTACTTC
-	TRBV28	TRBJ2-2	-	CASSLYRDTGELFF	TGTGCCAGCAGTTTATACAGGGACACCGGGGAGCTGTTTTTT
-	TRBV4-1	TRBJ1-2	-	CASSQDTDSRYGYTF	TGCGCCAGCAGCCAAGATACGGACAGTCGGTATGGCTACACCTTC
-	TRBV3-1/TRBV3-2	TRBJ1-2	TRBD1	CASSLKQGASSGYTF	TGTGCCAGCAGCCTCAAACAGGGGGCGTCATCTGGCTACACCTTC
-	TRBV9	TRBJ1-6	TRBD1	CASSVDRENSPLHF	TGTGCCAGCAGCGTCGACAGGGAGAATTCACCCCTCCACTTT
once	TRBV5-1	TRBJ2-5	TRBD2	CASSLDGTSGRGGETQYF	TGCGCCAGCAGCTTGGATGGGACTAGCGGACGCGGGGGAGAGACCCAGTACTTC
-	TRBV7-2	TRBJ2-1	-	CASSATYNEQFF	TGTGCCAGCAGCGCGACCTACAATGAGCAGTTCTTC
-	TRBV27	TRBJ2-7	-	CASSPLMWASSYEQYF	TGTGCCAGCAGTCCCCTGATGTGGGCAAGCTCCTACGAGCAGTACTTC
-	TRBV6-2/TRBV6-3	TRBJ1-6	-	CASSYVRNSPLHF	TGTGCCAGCAGTTACGTTCGTAATTCACCCCTCCACTTT
-	TRBV28	TRBJ2-1	-	CASSFGQLNYNEQFF	TGTGCCAGCAGTTTTGGGCAGCTTAACTACAATGAGCAGTTCTTC
-	TRBV11-2	TRBJ1-5	-	CASSPDMNQPQHF	TGTGCCAGCAGCCCCGACATGAATCAGCCCCAGCATTTT
-	TRBV18	TRBJ2-3	TRBD2	CASSSPPGGPSDTQYF	TGTGCCAGCTCATCCCCCCCGGGGGGGCCGTCAGATACGCAGTATTTT
-	TRBV4-2	TRBJ2-5	TRBD1	CASSQGTGGLSETQYF	TGTGCCAGCAGCCAAGGGACAGGGGGTTTGAGCGAGACCCAGTACTTC
once	TRBV7-8	TRBJ1-2	TRBD1	CASSRGTGIGGYTF	TGTGCCAGCAGCCGAGGGACAGGGATCGGCGGCTACACCTTC